These T cell receptor beta chains were read from a single sample in a study of T cell responses to AZD1222 COVID-19 vaccine. Measured with immunoSEQ multiplex PCR; TCRdb has only the in-frame clones, and not every one. The sample holds under 130,000 clones, around nine tenths seen once. The input for sequencing was peripheral blood, taken on day 0 of AZD1222 vaccination. The receptors come from an adult in good health. CDR3s include the opening cysteine and the closing phenylalanine or tryptophan. The order of the fields is CDR3 DNA, CDR3 protein, V gene, D gene, J gene, clone size. A D gene is named only where the DNA matches it firmly. Clone size, where shown, is once, few, many, or a class for clones that have expanded.

TGTGCCAGCAGCCCGGATCCTAACTATGGCTACACCTTC | CASSPDPNYGYTF | TRBV7-2 | - | TRBJ1-2 | -
TGTGCCAGCAGTTACACGTCCACCGGGGAGCTGTTTTTT | CASSYTSTGELFF | TRBV12-3/TRBV12-4 | - | TRBJ2-2 | -
TGTGCCAGCAGCTCAAGGGGGCGCCTGGGTTCACCCCTCCACTTT | CASSSRGRLGSPLHF | TRBV5-6 | TRBD1 | TRBJ1-6 | -
TGTGCCAGCAGCTTAGCATTAGGAACTGAAGCTTTCTTT | CASSLALGTEAFF | TRBV7-8 | - | TRBJ1-1 | -
TGTGCCAGCAGCTTCAACACATACACTGAAGCTTTCTTT | CASSFNTYTEAFF | TRBV7-2 | - | TRBJ1-1 | -
TGTGCCAGCAGCTTAGCGTACGGGGGATACAATGAGCAGTTCTTC | CASSLAYGGYNEQFF | TRBV7-9 | - | TRBJ2-1 | -
TGTGCCAGCAGTTTATCCGGACAGGGGGGCGGGGAGCTGTTTTTT | CASSLSGQGGGELFF | TRBV28 | TRBD1 | TRBJ2-2 | -
TGTGCCAGCAGCTCATACGAGGCGCAGTATTTT | CASSSYEAQYF | TRBV7-8 | - | TRBJ2-3 | -
TGTGCCAGCAGCTTGGAACGAGGGGCTGGGGCCAACGTCCTGACTTTC | CASSLERGAGANVLTF | TRBV5-4 | - | TRBJ2-6 | -
TGTGCCAGCAGCTTTTCGCTCGAGCAGTTCTTC | CASSFSLEQFF | TRBV5-6 | - | TRBJ2-1 | -
TGTGCCAGCAGCCAACTAGCGGGAGGAATAAAGACCCAGTACTTC | CASSQLAGGIKTQYF | TRBV28 | TRBD2 | TRBJ2-5 | -
TGCGCCAGCAGCCAAGCTTCAGGGGAGGACACTGAAGCTTTCTTT | CASSQASGEDTEAFF | TRBV4-1 | - | TRBJ1-1 | few
TGTGCCAGCAGCTCGTACAGGGTCGAGACCCAGTACTTC | CASSSYRVETQYF | TRBV2 | - | TRBJ2-5 | -
TGTGCCAGCAGCTTAGGGACAGGGGTGGGCTACGAGCAGTACTTC | CASSLGTGVGYEQYF | TRBV11-2 | TRBD1 | TRBJ2-7 | -
TGCAGCGCCCTGGACAGGAGCTCCTACGAGCAGTACTTC | CSALDRSSYEQYF | TRBV29-1 | TRBD1 | TRBJ2-7 | -
TGTGCCAGCAGTTTTTTGGATACTGAAAAACTGTTTTTT | CASSFLDTEKLFF | TRBV6-5 | - | TRBJ1-4 | -
TGTGCCAGCAGTCCAATACGACAGGGGGCGTCTGGCTACACCTTC | CASSPIRQGASGYTF | TRBV2 | TRBD1 | TRBJ1-2 | once
TGTGCCAGTAGGCAGGCGTGGGGGATAACGGCCCAGCATTTT | CASRQAWGITAQHF | TRBV19 | - | TRBJ1-5 | -
TGTGCCACCTCCGGGACAGGGGGAGCTAATTCACCCCTCCACTTT | CATSGTGGANSPLHF | TRBV2 | TRBD1 | TRBJ1-6 | once
TGCGCCAGCGCGGACAGGGGGCCTCAACAGCCCCAGCATTTT | CASADRGPQQPQHF | TRBV10-2 | TRBD1 | TRBJ1-5 | -
TGTGCCAGCAGCCTACAGGGGCAGGGCAATGAGCAGTTCTTC | CASSLQGQGNEQFF | TRBV27 | TRBD1 | TRBJ2-1 | -